The rows below give T cell receptor beta chains drawn from one sample of a study of T-cell reconstitution after alpha-beta-depleted transplantation in children. TCRdb fed the PCR reads into MiXCR, producing one record per CDR3 protein. The sample yields hundreds of thousands of distinct CDR3 sequences, 30% to 35% seen once. This material consisted of PBMCs from the stem cell graft donor, taken from the stem cell graft. These receptors were collected from a human donor who donated a stem cell graft to a child with aplastic anemia. Both conserved end residues are part of each CDR3. D genes are given only for firm matches. Clone size is not always given. Where it is, it says once, few, many or a class for expanded clones.

D gene,V gene,clone size,J gene,CDR3 DNA,CDR3 protein
NA,TRBV29-1,many,TRBJ2-3,TGCAGCGTCGTGACAGGAGGATCTAGCACAGATACGCAGTATTTT,CSVVTGGSSTDTQYF
NA,TRBV29-1,few,TRBJ2-2,TGCAGCGTTGGGAGGGGAATCACCGGGGAGCTGTTTTTT,CSVGRGITGELFF
NA,TRBV7-9,NA,TRBJ1-1,TGTGCCAGCAGCTTAAGCCCTCCAGGTACTGAAGCTTTCTTT,CASSLSPPGTEAFF
NA,TRBV20-1,NA,TRBJ2-1,TGCAGTGCACCTCTTTGGACTACCGGCTCCTACAATGAGCAGTTCTTC,CSAPLWTTGSYNEQFF
TRBD1,TRBV20-1,NA,TRBJ1-5,TGCAGTGCTAGAGAAGCGACAGGGAGCAATCAGCCCCAGCATTTT,CSAREATGSNQPQHF
NA,TRBV6-5,few,TRBJ1-1,TGTGCCAGCAGTTACTCTCGAGCTGACGACACTGAAGCTTTCTTT,CASSYSRADDTEAFF
TRBD1,TRBV7-2,NA,TRBJ2-1,TGTGCCAGCAGCTCGGACCGGGACAGCTCCTACAATGAGCAGTTCTTC,CASSSDRDSSYNEQFF
TRBD2,TRBV19,NA,TRBJ2-1,TGTGCCAGTAGTATGTTAACTAGCGGGAACAATGAGCAGTTCTTC,CASSMLTSGNNEQFF
TRBD1,TRBV3-1,NA,TRBJ2-2,TGTGCCAGCAGCCGCTGGACAGGGAGCGCGAACACCGGGGAGCTGTTTTTT,CASSRWTGSANTGELFF
NA,TRBV24-1,NA,TRBJ2-3,TGTGCCACCAGTGATTTGAGGGGCGGCCAGATCACAGATACGCAGTATTTC,CATSDLRGGQITDTQYF
NA,TRBV11-1,NA,TRBJ2-3,TGTGCCAGCAGCCTCCAGGGTAGGGAGTATTTT,CASSLQGREYF
TRBD1,TRBV5-1,few,TRBJ1-4,TGCGCCAGCAGCTGGGACAGCGGAGAAAAACTGTTTTTT,CASSWDSGEKLFF
TRBD2,TRBV4-3,NA,TRBJ2-3,TGCGCCAGCAGCCAAACTAGCGGAGCCACAGATACGCAGTATTTT,CASSQTSGATDTQYF
TRBD1,TRBV19,once,TRBJ1-4,TGTGCCAGTAGTGCCGGGACAGCTAATGAAAAACTGTTTTTT,CASSAGTANEKLFF
NA,TRBV7-9,NA,TRBJ2-3,TGTGCCAGCAGCTTTTTTATGACAGATACGCAGTATTTT,CASSFFMTDTQYF
NA,TRBV6-1,NA,TRBJ1-2,TGTGCCAGCAGGAGGGGACAAGGGCCTCGCATCTATGGCTACACCTTC,CASRRGQGPRIYGYTF
NA,TRBV19,NA,TRBJ1-1,TGTGCCAGTAGTATAACAGGTTGGAACACTGAAGCTTTCTTT,CASSITGWNTEAFF
NA,TRBV18,NA,TRBJ1-5,TGTGCCAGCTCACCTTCAGCACCTCGAGGGAATCAGCCCCAGCATTTT,CASSPSAPRGNQPQHF
NA,TRBV29-1,NA,TRBJ1-1,TGCAGCGTTGAATCCCCTGAAGCTTTCTTT,CSVESPEAFF
TRBD2,TRBV7-2,NA,TRBJ2-3,TGTGCCAGCAGCTTCCGGACTAGCGGGAGAACGGATACGCAGTATTTT,CASSFRTSGRTDTQYF
NA,TRBV30,NA,TRBJ1-4,TGTGCCTGGAGTGTACAGAGTAATGAAAAACTGTTTTTT,CAWSVQSNEKLFF
TRBD2,TRBV5-6,few,TRBJ2-1,TGTGCCAGCAGCTTGGCTAGCGGGGCTGAGCAGTTCTTC,CASSLASGAEQFF
NA,TRBV7-2,NA,TRBJ2-7,TGTGCCAGCAGCTTAGGGGAGACGCCCATGAGCTCCTACGAGCAGTACTTC,CASSLGETPMSSYEQYF
NA,TRBV20-1,NA,TRBJ2-3,TGCAGTGCTAGACGAGGGGGGAGCGATAGCACAGATACGCAGTATTTT,CSARRGGSDSTDTQYF
NA,TRBV29-1,few,TRBJ2-7,TGCAGCGTTGAGAGGATGGGCCACGAGCAGTACTTC,CSVERMGHEQYF
TRBD2,TRBV5-1,few,TRBJ2-2,TGCGCCAGCAGCCTCACCGGCGGGAGAGGCGGCACCGGGGAGCTGTTTTTT,CASSLTGGRGGTGELFF
NA,TRBV6-1,few,TRBJ1-3,TGTGCCAGCACCGTCTCTGGAGGGGACGGAAACACCATATATTTT,CASTVSGGDGNTIYF
NA,TRBV20-1,few,TRBJ1-5,TGCAGTGGGGGAAGGGAGGGGCAGCCCCAGCATTTT,CSGGREGQPQHF
NA,TRBV5-6,NA,TRBJ1-5,TGTGCCAGCACCCTGGGGGGTTTTGGCAATCAGCCCCAGCATTTT,CASTLGGFGNQPQHF
TRBD2,TRBV29-1,NA,TRBJ2-1,TGCAGCGTTCGGACTAGCGGGAGGAATGAGCAGTTCTTC,CSVRTSGRNEQFF
NA,TRBV5-1,NA,TRBJ2-5,TGCGCCAGCAGCTTGGGAGGCAGGGGAAAAGAGACCCAGTACTTC,CASSLGGRGKETQYF
NA,TRBV12-3/TRBV12-4,NA,TRBJ2-7,TGTGCCAGCAGTTTAAAGGTGGCTAGTGAGCAGTACTTC,CASSLKVASEQYF
TRBD1,TRBV28,NA,TRBJ1-1,TGTGCCAGCAGCCTATTACTACTACAGGGGGCCGACACTGAAGCTTTCTTT,CASSLLLLQGADTEAFF
NA,TRBV12-3/TRBV12-4,NA,TRBJ2-2,TGTGCCAGCAGTTTTGCGCGGAGGGGCACCGGGGAGCTGTTTTTT,CASSFARRGTGELFF
TRBD1,TRBV28,NA,TRBJ1-1,TGTGCCAGCAGTCGAGGGGGCATCGGGGCTGAAGCTTTCTTT,CASSRGGIGAEAFF
NA,TRBV5-1,few,TRBJ2-2,TGCGCCAGCAGCTTGAACTCGGCGAACACCGGGGAGCTGTTTTTT,CASSLNSANTGELFF
NA,TRBV30,few,TRBJ2-5,TGTGCCTGGGGGCTAGTGCCAGAGACCCAGTACTTC,CAWGLVPETQYF
NA,TRBV29-1,NA,TRBJ2-3,TGCAGCGTTGAAGAATGGGGTAATGGGACCCTCCCACCCCCTAGCACAGATACGCAGTATTTT,CSVEEWGNGTLPPPSTDTQYF
NA,TRBV21-1,NA,TRBJ1-3,TGTGCCAGCAGCAAATCCCCAGGGGGGGCGGCTGGAAACACCATATATTTT,CASSKSPGGAAGNTIYF
TRBD1,TRBV15,NA,TRBJ2-1,TGTGCCACCAGCATTGGACAGGTCGAATACAATGAGCAGTTCTTC,CATSIGQVEYNEQFF
NA,TRBV5-6,few,TRBJ1-1,TGTGCCAGCAGCTTCAACAGGGCTATCACTGAAGCTTTCTTT,CASSFNRAITEAFF
TRBD2,TRBV5-1,once,TRBJ2-1,TGCGCCAGCAGCTTGGTCACGGGAGGGGGCTCCTACAATGAGCAGTTCTTC,CASSLVTGGGSYNEQFF
NA,TRBV6-1,few,TRBJ2-7,TGTGCCAGCAGTGAATCCAGTCCCTACGAGCAGTACTTC,CASSESSPYEQYF
NA,TRBV20-1,NA,TRBJ1-2,TGCAGTGCTAGCGGCGGACACTATGGCTACACCTTC,CSASGGHYGYTF
TRBD2,TRBV28,many,TRBJ2-2,TGTGCCAGCAGTAGAAGCGGGAGCCGGCAGGGCGGGGAGCTGTTTTTT,CASSRSGSRQGGELFF
NA,TRBV10-3,NA,TRBJ2-3,TGTGCCATCAGTGATACTGGACCGCAGAGGGCAGATACGCAGTATTTT,CAISDTGPQRADTQYF
TRBD1,TRBV7-9,few,TRBJ2-2,TGTGCCAGCAGCCTGACAGGGCACAACACCGGGGAGCTGTTTTTT,CASSLTGHNTGELFF
TRBD2,TRBV20-1,many,TRBJ2-3,TGCAGTGCTAGGGCCATAGCGGGAGGAGGTGCAGATACGCAGTATTTT,CSARAIAGGGADTQYF
TRBD2,TRBV7-9,NA,TRBJ2-3,TGTGCCAGCAGCTTAACTGGGACTAGCAGCACAGATACGCAGTATTTT,CASSLTGTSSTDTQYF
TRBD1,TRBV7-2,NA,TRBJ1-1,TGTGCCAGCAGCCCGACAGGGAGGAACACTGAAGCTTTCTTT,CASSPTGRNTEAFF
NA,TRBV6-5,NA,TRBJ2-5,TGTGCCAGCAGTTACTCGCGGTGGCAGACTGAGACCCAGTACTTC,CASSYSRWQTETQYF
NA,TRBV5-1,once,TRBJ1-2,TGCGCCAGCAGCTTGAACGACGTAAACTATGGCTACACCTTC,CASSLNDVNYGYTF
NA,TRBV12-3/TRBV12-4,NA,TRBJ2-1,TGTGCCAGCAGTTTTATGTGGGAAGGACCCTACAATGAGCAGTTCTTC,CASSFMWEGPYNEQFF
NA,TRBV28,NA,TRBJ2-4,TGTGCCAGCTGCGGGACAAGCATTCAGTACTTC,CASCGTSIQYF
TRBD1,TRBV6-1,NA,TRBJ1-4,TGTGCCAGCTGCTCTCCCGGGACAGGGGATGAAAAACTGTTTTTT,CASCSPGTGDEKLFF
NA,TRBV19,few,TRBJ1-2,TGTGCCAGTTCACAGGGTGGGAACTATGGCTACACCTTC,CASSQGGNYGYTF
TRBD1,TRBV7-9,many,TRBJ1-1,TGTGCCAGCAGCTTAGCGAGGTTAACAGGGGTCCCTGAAGCTTTCTTT,CASSLARLTGVPEAFF
NA,TRBV5-1,NA,TRBJ1-2,TGCGCCAGCAGCTTAGACCAAGCTAACTATGGCTACACCTTC,CASSLDQANYGYTF
NA,TRBV7-9,few,TRBJ1-4,TGTGCCAGCAGCCCCACAGGGACCTCCGAAAAACTGTTTTTT,CASSPTGTSEKLFF
TRBD2,TRBV28,NA,TRBJ2-1,TGTGCCAGCAGTTCTTCAGGGACTACCGGCAATGAGCAGTTCTTC,CASSSSGTTGNEQFF